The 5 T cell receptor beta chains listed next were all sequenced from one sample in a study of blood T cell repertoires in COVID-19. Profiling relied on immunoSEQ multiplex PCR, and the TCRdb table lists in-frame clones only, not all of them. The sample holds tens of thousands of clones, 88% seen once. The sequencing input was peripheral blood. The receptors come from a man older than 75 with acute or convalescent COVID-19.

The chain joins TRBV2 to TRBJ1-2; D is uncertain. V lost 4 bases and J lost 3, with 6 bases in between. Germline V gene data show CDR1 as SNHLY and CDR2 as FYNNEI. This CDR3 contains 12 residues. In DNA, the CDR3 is TGTGCCAGCAGTGGAGGTCACTATGGCTACACCTTC. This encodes CASSGGHYGYTF.

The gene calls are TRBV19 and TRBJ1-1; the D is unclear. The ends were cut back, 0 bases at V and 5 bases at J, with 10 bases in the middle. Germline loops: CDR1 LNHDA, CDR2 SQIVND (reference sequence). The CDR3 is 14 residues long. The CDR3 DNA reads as TGTGCCAGTAGTATAGATTACAGTGGAACTGAAGCTTTCTTT. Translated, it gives CASSIDYSGTEAFF.

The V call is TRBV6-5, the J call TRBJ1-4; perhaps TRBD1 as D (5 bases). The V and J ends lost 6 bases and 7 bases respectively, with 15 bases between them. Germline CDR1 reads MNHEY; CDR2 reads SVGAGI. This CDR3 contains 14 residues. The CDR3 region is CASRRGAGGEKLFF. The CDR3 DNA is TGTGCCAGCAGGCGTGGGGCTGGCGGTGAAAAACTGTTTTTT.

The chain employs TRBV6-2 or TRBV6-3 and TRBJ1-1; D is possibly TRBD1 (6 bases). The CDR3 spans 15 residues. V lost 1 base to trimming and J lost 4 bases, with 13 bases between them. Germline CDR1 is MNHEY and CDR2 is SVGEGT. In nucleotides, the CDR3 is TGTGCCAGCAGTTACTTCACAGGGTGGGGCACTGAAGCTTTCTTT. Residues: CASSYFTGWGTEAFF.

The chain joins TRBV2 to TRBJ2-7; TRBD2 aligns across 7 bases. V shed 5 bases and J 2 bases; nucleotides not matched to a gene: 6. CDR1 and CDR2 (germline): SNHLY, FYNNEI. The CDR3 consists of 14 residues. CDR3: CASSTSSGTYEQYF. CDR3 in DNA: TGTGCCAGCAGTACGTCTAGCGGTACCTACGAGCAGTACTTC.